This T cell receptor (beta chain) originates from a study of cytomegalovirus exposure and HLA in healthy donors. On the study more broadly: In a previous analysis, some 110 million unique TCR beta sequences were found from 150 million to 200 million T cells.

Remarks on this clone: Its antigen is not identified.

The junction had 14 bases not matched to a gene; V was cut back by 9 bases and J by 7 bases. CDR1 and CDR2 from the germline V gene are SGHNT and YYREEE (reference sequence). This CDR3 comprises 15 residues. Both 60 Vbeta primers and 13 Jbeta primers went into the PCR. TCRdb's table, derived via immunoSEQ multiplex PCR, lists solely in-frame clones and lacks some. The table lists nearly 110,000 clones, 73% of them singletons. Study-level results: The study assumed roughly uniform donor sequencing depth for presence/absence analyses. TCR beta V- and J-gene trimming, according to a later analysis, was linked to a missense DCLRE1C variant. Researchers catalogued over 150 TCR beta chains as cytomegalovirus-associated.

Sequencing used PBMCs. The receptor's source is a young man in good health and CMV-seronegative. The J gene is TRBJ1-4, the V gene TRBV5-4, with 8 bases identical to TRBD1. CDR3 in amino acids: CATKDRTGRSEKLFF. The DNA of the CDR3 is TGTGCCACGAAAGATAGGACAGGGAGAAGTGAAAAACTGTTTTTT.